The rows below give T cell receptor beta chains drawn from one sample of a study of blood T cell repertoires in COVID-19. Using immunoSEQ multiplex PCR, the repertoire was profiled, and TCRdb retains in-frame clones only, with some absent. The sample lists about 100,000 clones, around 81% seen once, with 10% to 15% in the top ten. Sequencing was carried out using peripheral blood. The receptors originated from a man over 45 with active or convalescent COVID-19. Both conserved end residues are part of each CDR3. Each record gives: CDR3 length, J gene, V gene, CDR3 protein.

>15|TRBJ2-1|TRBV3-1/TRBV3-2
CASTAGLAGVGEQFF
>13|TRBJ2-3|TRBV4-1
CASKGQGVNTQYF
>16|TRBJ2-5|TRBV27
CASSFILAGGPGTQYF
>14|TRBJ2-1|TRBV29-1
CSAAGGLNYNEQFF
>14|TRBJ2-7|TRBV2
CASRPTSFAYEQYF
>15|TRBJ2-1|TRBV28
CASSLLAGGRNEQFF
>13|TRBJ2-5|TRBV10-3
CAIKRQVRGTQYF
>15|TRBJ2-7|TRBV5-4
CASSPSASGAYEQYF
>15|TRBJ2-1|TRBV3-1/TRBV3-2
CASSQELDTYNEQFF
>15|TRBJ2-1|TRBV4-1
CASTLGDRGSNEQFF
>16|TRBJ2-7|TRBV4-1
CASSLNPGDKAYEQYF
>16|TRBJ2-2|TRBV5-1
CASSPLLAENTGELFF
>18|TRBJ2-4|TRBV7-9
CASSLALQAPLAKNIQYF
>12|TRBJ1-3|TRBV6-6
CASNQGGNTIYF
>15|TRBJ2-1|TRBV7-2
CASSFIAGGYNEQFF
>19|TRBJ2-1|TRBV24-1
CATSDPGLASSGALNEQFF
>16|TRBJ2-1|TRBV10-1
CASSEGTGTVFNEQFF
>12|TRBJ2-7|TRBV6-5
CASKGSGDEQYF
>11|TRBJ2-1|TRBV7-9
CASSSENEQFF
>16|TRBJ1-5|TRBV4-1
CASSQEGWGRNQPQHF
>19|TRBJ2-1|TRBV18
CASSATGTSGSSSYNEQFF
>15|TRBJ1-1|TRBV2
CASSESRRRDTEAFF
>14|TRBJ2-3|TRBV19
CASSIGQGRDTQYF
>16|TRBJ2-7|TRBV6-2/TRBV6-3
CASSSLSGGRGYEQYF
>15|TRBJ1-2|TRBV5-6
CASSLVTGENYGYTF
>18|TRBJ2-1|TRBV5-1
CASSLALASGSGYNEQFF
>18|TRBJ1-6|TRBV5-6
CASSLASRGIGYNSPLHF
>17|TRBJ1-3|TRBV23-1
CASSLKSMADSGNTIYF
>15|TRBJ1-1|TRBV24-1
CATSDPIPGNTEAFF
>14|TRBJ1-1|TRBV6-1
CASSESAGSIEAFF
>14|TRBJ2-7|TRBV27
CASSPQGKAYEQYF